The 15 T cell receptor beta chains presented below share a single source sample, sequenced in a study of blood T cell repertoires in COVID-19. Generated by immunoSEQ multiplex PCR, the TCRdb table keeps only in-frame clones and is missing some. The sample holds roughly 100,000 clones, around 92% seen once. The sequenced sample consisted of peripheral blood. The source of these receptors is a woman aged 55-69 years with acute or convalescent COVID-19.

V usage is TRBV9 and J usage is TRBJ1-2; 9 bases are a match to TRBD1. J was trimmed by 3 bases and V by 4 bases; bases with no gene match: 4. There are 14 residues in the CDR3. Per germline, CDR1 SGDLS and CDR2 YYNGEE. In nucleotides, the CDR3 is TGTGCCAGCAGCCGACAGGGGGGCGACTATGGCTACACCTTC. Translation: CASSRQGGDYGYTF.

This chain connects TRBV28 to TRBJ2-1, with 9 bases matching TRBD2. V lost 6 bases, J lost 0 bases, and 6 bases stayed unmatched. The CDR3 loop spans 16 amino acids. Germline CDR1 is MDHEN and CDR2 is SYDVKM. In DNA form, the CDR3 reads TGTGCCAGCAGCCCTAGCGGGACCAGCTCCTACAATGAGCAGTTCTTC. As protein: CASSPSGTSSYNEQFF.

The rearrangement joins TRBV7-8 to TRBJ1-4, with TRBD1 as a possible D gene (5 bases). The CDR3 loop spans 17 amino acids. CDR1 SGHVS and CDR2 FQNEAQ come from the germline V gene. Trimming pared 5 bases from V and 2 bases from J, leaving 18 bases between. The chain's CDR3 is CASSENPRAWTNEKLFF. For the CDR3, the DNA is TGTGCCAGCAGCGAAAACCCCAGGGCCTGGACTAATGAAAAACTGTTTTTT.

This chain connects TRBV9 to TRBJ2-3; D is ambiguous. Per germline, CDR1 SGDLS and CDR2 YYNGEE. This CDR3 spans 13 amino acids. V lost 0 bases, J lost 4 bases, and 6 bases lay in between. The CDR3 reads CASSVAFADTQYF. The CDR3 nucleotides are TGTGCCAGCAGCGTAGCTTTCGCAGATACGCAGTATTTT.

This clone was detected only once. The chain is built from TRBV30 and TRBJ1-5; 7 bases fit TRBD1. Germline lookup yields CDR1 GTSNPN and CDR2 SVGIG (reference sequence). The CDR3 consists of 13 residues. The junction had 3 bases not matched to a gene; V was cut back by 0 bases and J by 7 bases. Written as DNA, the CDR3 is TGTGCCTGGAGTGTAACAGGGGACCAGCCCCAGCATTTT. Protein: CAWSVTGDQPQHF.

As for this clone: Within the sample, other DNA sequences also encode this same CDR3. This chain's CDR3 is CASSPQGSGNTIYF. In DNA, the CDR3 is TGTGCCAGCTCACCCCAGGGATCTGGAAACACCATATATTTT. This chain connects TRBV18 to TRBJ1-3; D is perhaps TRBD1 (5 bases). Germline lookup yields CDR1 KGHSH and CDR2 LQKENI. The CDR3 totals 14 residues. Between the trimmed V and J ends, which lost 3 bases and 1 base, there was a span of 7 bases. Using reference TRBV18 and TRBJ1-3 for the parts outside the CDR3, the full variable domain is NAGVMQNPRHLVRRRGQEARLRCSPMKGHSHVYWYRQLPEEGLKFMVYLQKENIIDESGMPKERFSAEFPKEGPSILRIQQVVRGDSAAYFCASSPQGSGNTIYFGEGSWLTVV.

V gene TRBV5-1 combines with J gene TRBJ2-5, with TRBD2 identical over 9 bases. With 1 base clipped from V and 2 bases from J, the junction kept 6 bases outside the gene matches. Germline assignment: CDR1 SGHRS and CDR2 YFSETQ. The CDR3 totals 16 residues. The CDR3 protein is CASSLTGLASQETQYF. CDR3 coding DNA: TGCGCCAGCAGCTTGACGGGACTAGCCTCACAAGAGACCCAGTACTTC.

The chain is built from TRBV20-1 and TRBJ2-1; unclear D gene. CDR1 is DFQATT and CDR2 is SNEGSKA in the germline V gene (reference sequence). This CDR3 is built from 11 residues. The V and J ends lost 6 bases and 9 bases respectively, with 12 bases between them. The CDR3 sequence: CSAKSITEQFF. The CDR3 DNA is TGCAGTGCCAAAAGCATCACTGAGCAGTTCTTC.

This clone was detected only once. The J gene is TRBJ2-1, the V gene TRBV6-5, with TRBD2 identical over 9 bases. The CDR3 has 14 amino acids. The germline V gene has CDR1 MNHEY and CDR2 SVGAGI. Unmatched junction bases numbered 6, after V lost 6 bases and J lost 6 bases. The CDR3 sequence is CASSLTSGSNEQFF. Here the CDR3 DNA reads TGTGCCAGCAGCCTGACTAGCGGTTCCAATGAGCAGTTCTTC.

CDR3 region: CASSLGLARLTDTQYF. Here the CDR3 DNA reads TGCGCCAGCAGCTTAGGACTAGCGCGTCTTACAGATACGCAGTATTTT. The chain combines TRBV5-1 with TRBJ2-3, with 9 bases lining up with TRBD2. The CDR3 is 16 residues long. V was clipped by 2 bases and J by 3 bases; unmatched bases: 7. Germline-derived CDR1 and CDR2 are SGHRS and YFSETQ.

The rearrangement uses TRBV6-5 and TRBJ2-1; D not resolved. The CDR3 is 12 residues long. Germline CDR1 and CDR2: MNHEY and SVGAGI. Trimming cost V 6 bases and J 8 bases, with 11 bases left between them. CDR3 nucleotides: TGTGCCAGCAGCCGGCAGGTGGATGAGCAGTTCTTC. It translates to CASSRQVDEQFF.

This sequence joins TRBV28 and TRBJ2-5, with D perhaps matching TRBD2 (5 bases). V was shortened by 2 bases and J by 1 base, with 11 bases between the two germline ends. This CDR3 is 15 amino acids long. The germline gives CDR1 MDHEN, CDR2 SYDVKM. The CDR3 protein is CASSLEAERQETQYF. The CDR3 DNA is TGTGCCAGCAGTTTAGAAGCGGAGCGCCAAGAGACCCAGTACTTC.

The V gene is TRBV18, the J gene TRBJ2-3; 9 bases line up with TRBD2. The CDR3 extends over 15 amino acids. The V and J ends lost 3 bases and 5 bases, in that order; junction bases with no gene match: 6. CDR1 and CDR2 (germline): KGHSH, LQKENI. This CDR3 is CASSPLAGEGDTQYF. CDR3 coding DNA: TGTGCCAGCTCACCCTTAGCGGGAGAGGGAGATACGCAGTATTTT.

The chain joins TRBV3-1 (or the pseudogene TRBV3-2) to TRBJ1-1; D not certain. Germline CDR1 and CDR2: LGHDT and YNNKEL (reference sequence). CDR3 size: 16 residues. The V and J ends lost 0 bases and 3 bases respectively, with 14 bases between them. CDR3 nucleotides: TGTGCCAGCAGCCAAGAGCCTCGTAAACGGGACACTGAAGCTTTCTTT. Translating gives CASSQEPRKRDTEAFF.

The genes are TRBV27 and TRBJ2-7, with D perhaps matching TRBD1 (6 bases). V was cut by 4 bases and J by 5 bases, with 15 bases left in between. The CDR3 sequence is 14 residues long. The germline V gene has CDR1 MNHEY and CDR2 SMNVEV (reference sequence). The CDR3 DNA is TGTGCCAGCAGTTCTGGACAGCGCAAGGACGAGCAGTACTTC. As protein: CASSSGQRKDEQYF.